The present T cell receptor (beta chain) was sequenced within a study of a mutant IDH1 vaccine in newly diagnosed glioma. Looking at the study overall: Patients had received radiotherapy, temozolomide, or both previously, most receiving both.

Clones were read by immunoSEQ multiplex PCR, and TCRdb kept only the in-frame ones, dropping some. Here the sample spans 60,000 to 75,000 clones, approximately 82% being singletons. Regarding time point: baseline, week 1 (first vaccination visit). The sample's treatment: pre-vaccination baseline after standard-of-care therapy. The donors had new WHO grade 3 or 4 astrocytomas; these were IDH1-mutant and ATRX-lost. From germline, CDR1 is LGHNA and CDR2 YSLEER. V was cut by 0 bases and J by 8 bases, with 10 bases left in between. The CDR3 consists of 13 residues. This sequence was found in a woman younger than 30 with glioma. Some clones in this sample may be carry-over from other donors' samples. The sequencing here drew on peripheral blood mononuclear cells (PBMCs), taken from a glioma patient treated with radiotherapy, temozolomide or both. This sequence joins TRBV4-3 and TRBJ1-2; weak D call: TRBD1 (5 bases). CDR3 protein: CASSQDGGGGYTF. In DNA, the CDR3 is TGCGCCAGCAGCCAAGATGGCGGGGGGGGCTACACCTTC.